A single sample is the source of the 29 T cell receptor beta chains below, sequenced in a study of blood T cells in healthy people across ages. Primers used in a second PCR of roughly 7 to 12 cycles were a sample-barcoded 5' primer and a J-beta primer mix. TCRdb called the 5' RACE reads again in MiXCR, with one record for every CDR3 protein. This sample has about 970,000 distinct CDR3 sequences, with roughly half found just once. The specimen was blood. The receptors originated from a woman aged 60-75 years in good health.

The rearrangement links TRBV20-1 to TRBJ2-1; 9 bases map to TRBD1. Per germline, CDR1 DFQATT and CDR2 SNEGSKA (reference sequence). CDR3 size: 15 residues. J was trimmed by 12 bases and V by 0 bases; bases with no gene match: 12. The CDR3, as DNA: TGCAGTGCTAGAGATCGGGGACAGGGACTCTTCAGGCAGTTCTTC. Translation: CSARDRGQGLFRQFF.

The rearrangement joins TRBV21-1 to TRBJ2-3; the table names TRBD2, a call not compared with the DNA. TRBV21-1 is labeled a pseudogene. The length of the CDR3 is 15 residues. This chain's CDR3 is CASSPLEAVARTQYF. For the CDR3, the DNA is TGTGCCAGCAGCCCCTTGGAGGCTGTGGCGAGGACGCAGTATTTT.

The V gene is TRBV7-9, the J gene TRBJ2-5; no firm D call. Trimming removed 5 bases at V and 11 bases at J, with 21 bases between. The CDR3 contains 14 residues. Germline V gives CDR1 SEHNR, CDR2 FQNEAQ (reference sequence). The DNA of the CDR3 is TGTGCCAGCAGCGCCCGAGGCTTGGGAATAGAGCAGTACTTC. Amino acid sequence: CASSARGLGIEQYF.

The chain links TRBV9 to TRBJ2-5, with D perhaps matching TRBD1 or TRBD2 (5 bases each). V gave up 3 bases and J gave up 5 bases, with 17 bases separating them. The CDR3 extends over 15 amino acids. The V gene's germline CDR1 is SGDLS and CDR2 YYNGEE. In DNA form, the CDR3 reads TGTGCCAGCAGCGCTCGGGACCGGGTGGCGGAGACCCAGTACTTC. The encoded protein is CASSARDRVAETQYF.

The table lists this clonotype with a few counts. The chain couples TRBV4-3 to TRBJ2-3; D perhaps matches TRBD2 (6 bases). The CDR3 length is 14 residues. The germline V gene has CDR1 LGHNA and CDR2 YSLEER. V was trimmed by 2 bases and J by 4 bases, leaving 10 bases between them. The DNA of the CDR3 is TGCGCCAGCAGCCAACGGGAGTTGTCAGATACGCAGTATTTT. Translated: CASSQRELSDTQYF.

This chain connects TRBV11-1 to TRBJ1-1; 7 bases agree with TRBD1. The CDR3 length is 14 residues. Germline-derived CDR1 and CDR2 are SGHAT and FQDESV (reference sequence). Germline trimming cut 2 bases from V and 0 bases from J; bases unmatched to any gene: 0. The CDR3 DNA reads as TGTGCCAGCAGCTTACAGGGGGTGAACACTGAAGCTTTCTTT. Its translation: CASSLQGVNTEAFF.

The chain joins TRBV20-1 to TRBJ2-1; D remains unclear. The CDR3 runs 13 residues. Between the trimmed V and J ends, which lost 3 bases and 4 bases, there was a span of 10 bases. Germline loops: CDR1 DFQATT, CDR2 SNEGSKA (reference sequence). The CDR3 DNA is TGCAGTGCTAGTTCTCAAGCGTACAATGAGCAGTTCTTC. Its protein is CSASSQAYNEQFF.

This clonotype turned up a few times. This chain connects TRBV5-1 to TRBJ2-3; 12 bases match TRBD2. Germline trimming cut 3 bases from V and 3 bases from J; bases unmatched to any gene: 5. The length of the CDR3 is 16 residues. Germline CDR1 SGHRS, CDR2 YFSETQ. The CDR3 spells CASSWATSGSTDTQYF. CDR3 sequence (DNA): TGCGCCAGCAGCTGGGCGACTAGCGGGAGTACAGATACGCAGTATTTT.

This clonotype was observed a few times. The rearrangement links TRBV28 to TRBJ1-2; 8 bases fit TRBD1. This CDR3 contains 13 residues. V shed 6 bases and J 6 bases; nucleotides not matched to a gene: 6. Germline lookup yields CDR1 MDHEN and CDR2 SYDVKM. The CDR3 DNA is TGTGCCAGCAGGCAGACAGGGGACAATGGCTACACCTTC. Translation: CASRQTGDNGYTF.

This chain connects TRBV2 to TRBJ2-3, with 7 bases lining up with TRBD2. The CDR3 has 16 residues. Germline V lookup: CDR1 SNHLY, CDR2 FYNNEI. Trimming at V came to 5 bases and at J to 2 bases, leaving 10 bases not matched to a gene. The CDR3 sequence is CASSKLAGAATDTQYF. CDR3 in DNA: TGTGCCAGCAGTAAGCTGGCGGGAGCGGCCACAGATACGCAGTATTTT.

This clonotype was detected a few times. The V and J genes are TRBV27 and TRBJ2-7; weak D call: TRBD1 (5 bases). The germline gives CDR1 MNHEY, CDR2 SMNVEV (reference sequence). This CDR3 has 14 amino acids. Trimming pared 5 bases from V and 2 bases from J, leaving 13 bases between. The CDR3 bases are TGTGCCAGCAGTGTAAGGGGATTCACCTACGAGCAGTACTTC. Encoded protein: CASSVRGFTYEQYF.

This clonotype was observed a single time. This rearrangement joins TRBV10-2 to TRBJ2-3, with 13 bases aligning to TRBD2. CDR1 and CDR2 (germline): WSHSY, SAAADI. The V and J ends lost 4 bases and 4 bases, in that order; junction bases with no gene match: 8. This CDR3 contains 17 residues. CDR3 amino acids: CASSVTSGRYLADTQYF. CDR3 nucleotides: TGCGCCAGCAGTGTGACTAGCGGGAGGTATCTGGCAGATACGCAGTATTTT.

The V call is TRBV7-9, the J call TRBJ1-2; no clear D. The CDR3 extends over 13 amino acids. The germline V gene has CDR1 SEHNR and CDR2 FQNEAQ (reference sequence). Trimming cost V 4 bases and J 2 bases, with 8 bases left between them. The CDR3 protein is CASSSPKNYGYTF. The CDR3 DNA sequence: TGTGCCAGCAGCTCGCCTAAAAACTATGGCTACACCTTC.

The genes are TRBV29-1 and TRBJ2-6; 9 bases are a match to TRBD1. After removal of 6 bases from V and 2 bases from J, the junction contained 8 bases not matched to a gene. This CDR3 spans 16 amino acids. Per the germline V gene, CDR1 is SQVTM and CDR2 is ANQGSEA. CDR3 loop: CSVAQDRGPGANVLTF. The CDR3 nucleotides read TGCAGCGTGGCCCAGGACAGGGGCCCTGGGGCCAACGTCCTGACTTTC.

The CDR3 region has the DNA TGTGCCAGCAGCTTCCGGGAGGGAAAAGATACGCAGTATTTT. It codes for CASSFREGKDTQYF. The chain uses TRBV7-2 and TRBJ2-3; 8 bases fit TRBD2. This CDR3 spans 14 amino acids. V shed 3 bases and J 5 bases; nucleotides not matched to a gene: 4. Germline V gives CDR1 SGHTA, CDR2 FQGNSA.

The J gene is TRBJ1-2, the V gene TRBV18; 8 positions agree with TRBD1. The CDR3 contains 14 residues. The germline V gene has CDR1 KGHSH and CDR2 LQKENI. The V gene end was trimmed by 3 bases and the J gene end by 9 bases; junction bases not matched to a gene: 9. CDR3: CASSPTGVFDRYTF. CDR3 sequence (DNA): TGTGCCAGCTCACCGACAGGGGTTTTCGATCGCTACACCTTC.

This clonotype was counted between two and nine times. The chain links TRBV4-1 to TRBJ2-6; D is ambiguous. CDR3 length: 15 amino acids. Germline CDR1 is MGHRA and CDR2 is YSYEKL. V was cut by 2 bases and J by 4 bases, with 9 bases left in between. The CDR3 DNA sequence: TGCGCCAGCAGCCAACCGTGGGCCGGGGCCAACGTCCTGACTTTC. This gives the protein CASSQPWAGANVLTF.

V gene TRBV21-1 combines with J gene TRBJ2-2; the D call TRBD2 from the table was never checked on the DNA. TRBV21-1 is a pseudogene segment. The CDR3 is made up of 19 amino acids. The DNA for the CDR3 is TGTGCCAGCAGCAAAGCTTTGGGACCTCACTCTAACACCGGGGTGGAGCTGTTTTTT. Translating it yields CASSKALGPHSNTGVELFF.

This clonotype was observed a handful of times. This chain uses TRBV4-1 with TRBJ2-1, with D perhaps TRBD1 or TRBD2 (5 bases each). V lost 1 base and J lost 5, with 12 bases in between. The germline gives CDR1 MGHRA, CDR2 YSYEKL. This CDR3 has 15 amino acids. The chain's CDR3 is CASSQVFWGNNEQFF. The CDR3 DNA reads TGCGCCAGCAGCCAAGTTTTTTGGGGGAACAATGAGCAGTTCTTC.

In its sample, this clonotype was seen a few times. As DNA, the CDR3 is TGTGCCATCAGTGAGTACCCAGGGGACTCCTACAATGAGCAGTTCTTC. Its translation: CAISEYPGDSYNEQFF. V usage is TRBV10-3 and J usage is TRBJ2-1; possibly TRBD1 for D (6 bases). Trimming removed 1 base from V and 0 bases from J, with 10 bases in between. The CDR3 loop spans 16 amino acids. CDR1 is ENHRY, CDR2 SYGVKD, per germline.

This clonotype turned up a few times. The V call is TRBV3-1, the J call TRBJ2-3, with D possibly matching TRBD2 (6 bases). V lost 4 bases and J lost 10, with 27 bases in between. Germline CDR1 reads LGHDT; CDR2 reads YNNKEL (reference sequence). This CDR3 comprises 17 residues. The CDR3 DNA sequence: TGTGCCAGCAGCCGGTCTGTGGATCGGTCGCGGGAAAGTGCGCAGTATTTT. Translated, it gives CASSRSVDRSRESAQYF.

The rearrangement links TRBV7-9 to TRBJ2-2, with 10 bases that match TRBD2. Germline trimming cut 5 bases from V and 7 bases from J; bases unmatched to any gene: 16. Germline-derived CDR1 and CDR2 are SEHNR and FQNEAQ (reference sequence). The CDR3 is 18 residues long. CDR3 DNA sequence: TGTGCCAGCAGCCCAGCTCTGGGGCTAGCGGGAGTTGGCGGGGAGCTGTTTTTT. It codes for CASSPALGLAGVGGELFF.

A note on this clonotype: One junction end disagrees with the germline gene, perhaps due to a read error. V is TRBV7-9 and J is TRBJ2-1; TRBD2 is a possible D gene (5 bases). CDR1 and CDR2 from the germline V gene are SEHNR and FQNEAQ (reference sequence). The CDR3 spans 13 residues. As DNA, the CDR3 is TGTGCCGGCAGCCCACCGACGACTATTGAGCAGTTCTTC. It is translated as CAGSPPTTIEQFF.

This clonotype was counted only a few times. The chain has TRBV7-9 and TRBJ2-7, with 7 bases aligning to TRBD2. The CDR3 consists of 14 residues. V lost 2 bases to trimming and J lost 7 bases; unmatched junction nucleotides: 8. CDR1 and CDR2 (germline): SEHNR, FQNEAQ (reference sequence). This chain's CDR3 is CASSLTSGKREQYF. The CDR3 coding sequence is TGTGCCAGCAGCTTAACCAGCGGGAAACGGGAGCAGTACTTC.

The chain has TRBV28 and TRBJ2-1; 8 bases are shared with TRBD1. Germline CDR1 MDHEN, CDR2 SYDVKM. The trim removed 5 bases at V and 2 bases at J, leaving 5 bases unmatched. This CDR3 comprises 15 residues. Here the CDR3 DNA reads TGTGCCAGCAGTCAGACAGGGGTCCCCTACAATGAGCAGTTCTTC. This codes for CASSQTGVPYNEQFF.

V and J are TRBV4-1 and TRBJ2-4, with D possibly being TRBD1 (5 bases). The CDR3 is made up of 15 amino acids. V was clipped by 0 bases and J by 8 bases, with 14 bases between them. Per the germline V gene, CDR1 is MGHRA and CDR2 is YSYEKL. CDR3 amino acids: CASSQEVFRADIQYF. CDR3 sequence (DNA): TGCGCCAGCAGCCAAGAGGTTTTCAGGGCGGACATTCAGTACTTC.

V and J are TRBV4-1 and TRBJ2-7, with 10 nucleotides matching TRBD1. The end of the DNA fits TRBJ2-5 better, so the J call may be wrong. From germline, CDR1 is MGHRA and CDR2 YSYEKL. CDR3 length: 15 amino acids. In DNA, the CDR3 is TGCGCCAGCAGCCAACACGGGACAGGGGTCGAGACCCAGTACTTC. Translation gives CASSQHGTGVETQYF.

The V and J genes are TRBV13 and TRBJ2-5; TRBD2 matches 7 bases. Trimming cost V 6 bases and J 5 bases; bases outside gene matches: 9. Germline CDR1 and CDR2: PRHDT and FYEKMQ (reference sequence). CDR3 length: 14 amino acids. CDR3 in DNA: TGTGCCAGCAGTCTCTATTGGGAGGGGGAGACCCAGTACTTC. Its protein is CASSLYWEGETQYF.

This clonotype appeared a few times. This chain connects TRBV27 to TRBJ2-1; maybe TRBD1 (5 bases). The CDR3 has 15 residues. V was clipped by 8 bases and J by 0 bases, with 14 bases between them. Germline lookup yields CDR1 MNHEY and CDR2 SMNVEV (reference sequence). CDR3 amino acids: CASGSGFSSYNEQFF. CDR3 coding DNA: TGTGCCAGCGGATCAGGGTTCAGCTCCTACAATGAGCAGTTCTTC.